The 2 T cell receptor beta chains listed next were all sequenced from one sample in a study of T-cell reconstitution after alpha-beta-depleted transplantation in children. For TCRbeta, the library was prepared with unique molecular identifiers. TCRdb re-derived calls from the PCR reads in MiXCR, one entry per CDR3 protein. The sample contains approximately 400,000 distinct CDR3 sequences, 9.5% to 13% of which appear only once. Sequenced material: PBMCs from the stem cell graft donor, taken from the stem cell graft. The receptors shown here come from a human donor who donated a stem cell graft to a child with acute myeloid leukemia.

This sequence joins TRBV6-1 and TRBJ1-4; TRBD1 might be the D (6 bases). V was shortened by 6 bases and J by 3 bases, with 11 bases between the two germline ends. The germline gives CDR1 MNHNS, CDR2 SASEGT. The CDR3 has 14 amino acids. The CDR3 DNA reads TGTGCCAGCAGAGTACAGGGATCTAATGAAAAACTGTTTTTT. It specifies CASRVQGSNEKLFF.

This sequence joins TRBV27 and TRBJ2-3; 12 bases match TRBD2. CDR3 size: 13 residues. J lost 6 bases, V lost 6 bases, and 1 base had no gene match. Germline V gene sequence: CDR1 MNHEY, CDR2 SMNVEV (reference sequence). Here the CDR3 DNA reads TGTGCCAGCAGGGGGACTAGCGGGGATACGCAGTATTTT. It is translated as CASRGTSGDTQYF.